The clone carrying this T cell receptor beta chain was picked up many times. CDR3 length: 14 amino acids. Germline V gene sequence: CDR1 KGHSH, CDR2 LQKENI. V shed 4 bases and J 3 bases; nucleotides not matched to a gene: 6. As originally analysed: Estimated nucleated cell counts came from reference gene primer amplification. Some clones are missing from TCRdb's copy, which holds only in-frame ones; the method was immunoSEQ multiplex PCR. V and J calls and clone size are as listed in that table; D and trimming were resolved from the DNA. The repertoire holds 250,000 or so clones, with over 65% as singletons. This entry is derived from a study of blood T cell repertoires in COVID-19.

The J gene is TRBJ2-7, the V gene TRBV18, with 7 nucleotides matching TRBD1. Sequenced sample: peripheral blood. This receptor was taken from a woman of 80 years or more with acute or convalescent COVID-19. CDR3 nucleotide sequence: TGTGCCAGCTCACACCCGGGACAGAACTACGAGCAGTACTTC. This encodes CASSHPGQNYEQYF.